These 2 T cell receptor beta chains share one sample of origin, sequenced in a study of identical twins. TCRdb ran MiXCR on the 5' RACE reads and lists one entry per CDR3 protein. This sample has fewer than 500,000 distinct CDR3 sequences, with roughly an eighth found just once. These records were also assigned to another study, of yellow fever vaccine responses in identical twins.

Source material: CD4+ T cells sorted from blood. The receptors stem from a woman between 18 and 30 years old in good health.

This clonotype was counted between two and nine times. This CDR3 reads CASSQETGGLGETQYF. DNA of the CDR3: TGTGCCAGCAGCCAAGAGACAGGGGGCTTGGGGGAGACCCAGTACTTC. The chain couples TRBV3-1 to TRBJ2-5; 10 bases align to TRBD1. V shed 0 bases and J 5 bases; nucleotides not matched to a gene: 6. There are 16 residues in the CDR3. CDR1 is LGHDT and CDR2 is YNNKEL in the germline V gene (reference sequence).

This clonotype came up many times. The chain links TRBV29-1 to TRBJ2-1; 7 bases map to TRBD1. Germline assignment: CDR1 SQVTM and CDR2 ANQGSEA. The CDR3 has 13 residues. V lost 4 bases and J lost 8; bases outside the gene matches: 8. CDR3 nucleotide sequence: TGCAGCGTTGGGGACAGAGGGACGGATGAGCAGTTCTTC. This codes for CSVGDRGTDEQFF.